Sequencing of this T cell receptor (beta chain) was carried out in a study of T cell repertoires in cytomegalovirus infection (dated by TCRdb to about 2019). Concerning the study at large: Donor HLA type was relevant to the analysis, as public TCR beta signatures indicated carriage of CMV infection together with the matching HLA type. The paper as a whole reports these results and caveats: Cumulative frequency of public TCR beta family members discriminated carriers of CMV infection plus the relevant HLA type in this cohort and an independent approximately 400-donor cohort. The ex vivo response was dominated by HLA-C-restricted CMV-specific TCR beta clonotypes, and the single most frequent clonotype in two of eight donors was supplied by these HLA-C-restricted clonotypes.

TCRdb shows the sequencer as Illumina HiSeq 1500. Using fastp trimming at Q25 and MiXCR clonotype assembly, TCRdb reanalyzed the public sequencing data and kept in-frame beta chains. Duplicate CDR3 protein sequences are folded into a single record with the most common DNA and genes. This sample gives hundreds of thousands of distinct CDR3 sequences in total; 20% to 25% of them show up just once. The ten largest clonotypes hold roughly 8% of the sample. Of note for this clonotype: The antigen this receptor binds is unknown. The input lacks base qualities; no much larger clone sits a single base away.

From the cysteine through the phenylalanine, the CDR3 covers 15 amino acids. The retained sequence is limited to the CDR3, 45 bases, with the frame set at the first base. For CDR1 and CDR2, the germline V gene lists SQVTM and ANQGSEA. The junction carries 10 bases between V and J, which are trimmed by 0 bases and 0 bases respectively. The TCR comes from a human donor in good health (CMV status not recorded). Some clones in this sample may be carry-over from other donors' samples. Rearrangement joined TRBV29-1 to TRBJ2-3; the D gene assignment is perhaps TRBD1 or TRBD2, with each matching 5 bases. Sequences were obtained from CD8+ T cells from PBMCs. At the DNA level, the sequence is TGCAGCGTTGAAGAGCCGGGACCTAGCACAGATACGCAGTATTTT. Translated, this is CSVEEPGPSTDTQYF.